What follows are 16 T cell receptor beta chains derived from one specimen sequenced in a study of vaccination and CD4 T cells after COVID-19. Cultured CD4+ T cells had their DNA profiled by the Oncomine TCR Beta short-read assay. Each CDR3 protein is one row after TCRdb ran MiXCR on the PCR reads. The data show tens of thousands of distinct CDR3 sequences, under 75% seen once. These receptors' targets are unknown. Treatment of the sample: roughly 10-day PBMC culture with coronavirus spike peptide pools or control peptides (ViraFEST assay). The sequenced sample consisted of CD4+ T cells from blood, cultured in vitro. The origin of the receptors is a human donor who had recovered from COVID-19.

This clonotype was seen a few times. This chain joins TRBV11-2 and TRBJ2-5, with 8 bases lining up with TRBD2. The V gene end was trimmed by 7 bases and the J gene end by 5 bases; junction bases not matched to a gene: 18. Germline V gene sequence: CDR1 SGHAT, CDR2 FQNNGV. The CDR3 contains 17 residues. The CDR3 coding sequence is TGTGCCAGCATCGAATGGCGGGAGGACCCCAAAGGGGAGACCCAGTACTTC. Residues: CASIEWREDPKGETQYF.

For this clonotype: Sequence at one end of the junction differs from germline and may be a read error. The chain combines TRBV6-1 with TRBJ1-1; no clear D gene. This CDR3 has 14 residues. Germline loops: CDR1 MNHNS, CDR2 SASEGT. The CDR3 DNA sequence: TGTGTCAGCAGGAAGAAGACGGAAAACACTGAAGCTTTCTTT. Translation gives CVSRKKTENTEAFF.

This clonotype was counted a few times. CDR3 residues: CATSVGRPNRGNYGYTF. The CDR3 nucleotides read TGTGCCACCAGTGTCGGTCGTCCCAACAGGGGGAACTATGGCTACACCTTC. The V call is TRBV24-1, the J call TRBJ1-2; 8 nucleotides agree with TRBD1. From germline, CDR1 is KGHDR and CDR2 SFDVKD. The CDR3 has 17 amino acids. V shed 5 bases and J 2 bases; nucleotides not matched to a gene: 12.

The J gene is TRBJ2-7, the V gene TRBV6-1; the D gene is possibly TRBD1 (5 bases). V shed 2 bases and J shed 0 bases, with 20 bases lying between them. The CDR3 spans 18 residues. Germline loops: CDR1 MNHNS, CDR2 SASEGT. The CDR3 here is CASSESPPLGRTSYEQYF. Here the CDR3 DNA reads TGTGCCAGCAGTGAAAGCCCTCCCCTGGGGCGGACCTCCTACGAGCAGTACTTC.

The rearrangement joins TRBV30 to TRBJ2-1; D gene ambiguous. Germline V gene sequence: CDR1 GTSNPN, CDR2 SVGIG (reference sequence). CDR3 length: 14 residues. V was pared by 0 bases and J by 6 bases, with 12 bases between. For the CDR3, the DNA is TGTGCCTGGAGTGTACAAGGCGTTACCAATGAGCAGTTCTTC. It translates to CAWSVQGVTNEQFF.

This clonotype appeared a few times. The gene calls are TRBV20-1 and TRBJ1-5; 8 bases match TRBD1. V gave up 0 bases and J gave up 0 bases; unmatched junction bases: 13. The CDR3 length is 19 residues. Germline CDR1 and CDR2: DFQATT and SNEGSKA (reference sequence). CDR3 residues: CSARDRGQGFFNSNQPQHF. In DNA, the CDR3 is TGCAGTGCTAGAGATCGTGGACAGGGATTCTTCAATAGCAATCAGCCCCAGCATTTT.

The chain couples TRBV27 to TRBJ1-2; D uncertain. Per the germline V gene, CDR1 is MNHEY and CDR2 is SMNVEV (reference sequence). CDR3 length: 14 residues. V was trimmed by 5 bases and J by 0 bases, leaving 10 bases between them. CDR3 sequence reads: CASSPEVPNYGYTF. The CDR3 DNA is TGTGCCAGCAGTCCCGAAGTACCTAACTATGGCTACACCTTC.

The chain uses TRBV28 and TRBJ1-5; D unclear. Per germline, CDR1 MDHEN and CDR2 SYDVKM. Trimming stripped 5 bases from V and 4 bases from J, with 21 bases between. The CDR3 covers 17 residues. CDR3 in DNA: TGTGCCAGCAGTCCCTCCGGGTCCCAAACTAATAATCAGCCCCAGCATTTT. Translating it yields CASSPSGSQTNNQPQHF.

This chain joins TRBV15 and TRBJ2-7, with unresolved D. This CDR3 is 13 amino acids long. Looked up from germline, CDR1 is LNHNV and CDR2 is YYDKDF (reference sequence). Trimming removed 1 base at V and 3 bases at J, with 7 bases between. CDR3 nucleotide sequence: TGTGCCACCAGCAGAGGGGTGGACTACGAGCAGTACTTC. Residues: CATSRGVDYEQYF.

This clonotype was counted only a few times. The CDR3 DNA follows: TGTGCCAGCAGCTTTGTAGCGCGCGCGAACACCGGGGAGCTGTTTTTT. Translated: CASSFVARANTGELFF. This sequence joins TRBV7-2 and TRBJ2-2; D perhaps matches TRBD2 (5 bases). This CDR3 has 16 residues. CDR1 SGHTA and CDR2 FQGNSA come from the germline V gene. Trimming stripped 3 bases from V and 0 bases from J, with 11 bases between.

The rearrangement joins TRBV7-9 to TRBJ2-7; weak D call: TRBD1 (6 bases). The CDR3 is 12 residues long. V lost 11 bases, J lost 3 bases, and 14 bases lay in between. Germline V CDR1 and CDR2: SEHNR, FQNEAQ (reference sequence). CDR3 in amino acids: CALQGPDYEQYF. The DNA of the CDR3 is TGTGCCCTACAGGGACCCGACTACGAGCAGTACTTC.

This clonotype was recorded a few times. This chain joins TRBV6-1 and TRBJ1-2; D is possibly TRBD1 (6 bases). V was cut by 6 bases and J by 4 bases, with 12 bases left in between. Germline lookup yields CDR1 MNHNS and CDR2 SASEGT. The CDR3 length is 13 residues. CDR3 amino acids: CASRPTGRYGYTF. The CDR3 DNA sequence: TGTGCCAGCAGGCCCACAGGGCGCTATGGCTACACCTTC.

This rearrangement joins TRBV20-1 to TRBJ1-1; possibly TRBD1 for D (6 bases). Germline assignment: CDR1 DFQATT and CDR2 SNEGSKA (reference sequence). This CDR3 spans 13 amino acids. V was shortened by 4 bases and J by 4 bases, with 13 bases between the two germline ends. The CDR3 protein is CSATSTGVTEAFF. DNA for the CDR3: TGCAGTGCTACGTCGACAGGTGTCACTGAAGCTTTCTTT.

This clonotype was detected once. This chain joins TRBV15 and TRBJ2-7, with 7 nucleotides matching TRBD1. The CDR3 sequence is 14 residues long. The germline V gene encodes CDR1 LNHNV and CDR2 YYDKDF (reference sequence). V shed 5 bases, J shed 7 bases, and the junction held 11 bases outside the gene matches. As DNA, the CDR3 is TGTGCCACCAGCTTCTCTCGACAGGGTGGAGAGCAGTACTTC. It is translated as CATSFSRQGGEQYF.

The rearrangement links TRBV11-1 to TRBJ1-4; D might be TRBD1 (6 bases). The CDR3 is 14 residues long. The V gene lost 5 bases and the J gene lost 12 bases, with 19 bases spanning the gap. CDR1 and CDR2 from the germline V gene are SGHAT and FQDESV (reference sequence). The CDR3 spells CASSIQGKGDQLFF. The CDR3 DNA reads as TGTGCCAGCAGCATCCAAGGCAAGGGGGATCAACTGTTTTTT.

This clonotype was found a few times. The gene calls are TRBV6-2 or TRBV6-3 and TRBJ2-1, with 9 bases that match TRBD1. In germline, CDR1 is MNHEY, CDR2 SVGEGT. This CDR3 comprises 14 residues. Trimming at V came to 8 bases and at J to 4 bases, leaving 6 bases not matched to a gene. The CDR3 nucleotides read TGTGCCAGCCGCCGGGACAGGGTGTACAATGAGCAGTTCTTC. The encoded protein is CASRRDRVYNEQFF.